This passage covers 5 T cell receptor beta chains from one sample sequenced in a study of beta chain features in type 1 diabetes. Investigators reverse transcribed all isolated RNA, so they sequenced expressed TCRB transcripts. This table comes from immunoSEQ multiplex PCR, and its TCRdb copy is limited to in-frame clones, with some not included. This sample has 350,000 to 450,000 clones; approximately 15% occur once, and the top ten carry less than 0.04%. The sample taken for sequencing was naive CD4+ T cells from blood. The receptor set was obtained from a man aged 30 to 45 in good health.

This clone has more than one count but fewer than ten. This same CDR3 is encoded by further DNA sequences in the sample. V gene TRBV29-1 combines with J gene TRBJ2-7; TRBD1 agrees at 9 bases. With 6 bases clipped from V and 1 base from J, the junction kept 1 base outside the gene matches. The CDR3 is 12 amino acids. Germline CDR1 reads SQVTM; CDR2 reads ANQGSEA. The CDR3 sequence: CSVGQGSYEQYF. The CDR3 DNA follows: TGCAGCGTCGGACAGGGGTCCTACGAGCAGTACTTC.

This clone was detected ten times or more. The same CDR3 can be traced to other DNA sequences in this sample. Written as DNA, the CDR3 is TGTGCCAGCAGCTTAACAAATGAGCAGTTCTTC. This codes for CASSLTNEQFF. V usage is TRBV7-9 and J usage is TRBJ2-1, with D unresolved. The CDR3 extends over 11 amino acids. Germline CDR1 SEHNR, CDR2 FQNEAQ (reference sequence). Trimming pared 2 bases from V and 7 bases from J, leaving 3 bases between. The full variable domain, completed using reference TRBV7-9 and TRBJ2-1, is DTGVSQNPRHKITKRGQNVTFRCDPISEHNRLYWYRQTLGQGPEFLTYFQNEAQLEKSRLLSDRFSAERPKGSFSTLEIQRTEQGDSAMYLCASSLTNEQFFGPGTRLTVL.

The chain has TRBV4-3 and TRBJ2-5; D unclear. Looked up from germline, CDR1 is LGHNA and CDR2 is YSLEER. The V and J ends lost 0 bases and 2 bases respectively, with 7 bases between them. The CDR3 covers 14 residues. CDR3: CASSQEGRQETQYF. CDR3 bases: TGCGCCAGCAGCCAAGAGGGCAGGCAAGAGACCCAGTACTTC.

This clone came up a few times. The chain carries TRBV7-2 and TRBJ1-2; no firm D call. The CDR3 runs 10 residues. V shed 8 bases and J shed 3 bases, with 4 bases lying between them. The germline V gene encodes CDR1 SGHTA and CDR2 FQGNSA. The CDR3 here is CASGDYGYTF. The CDR3 DNA reads as TGTGCCAGCGGGGACTATGGCTACACCTTC.

This clone was seen only a few times. The chain links TRBV29-1 to TRBJ2-3, with D tentatively TRBD2 (5 bases). The germline gives CDR1 SQVTM, CDR2 ANQGSEA. The CDR3 runs to 13 residues. V was shortened by 3 bases and J by 8 bases, with 15 bases between the two germline ends. CDR3 sequence (DNA): TGCAGCGTTGATTTCATGGAGGTCGTTACGCAGTATTTT. As protein: CSVDFMEVVTQYF.